The 22 T cell receptor beta chains below were found in one sample sequenced in a study of OX40 agonist ivuxolimab in advanced cancers. Only in-frame clones appear in the TCRdb table, and some are missing; sequencing was by immunoSEQ multiplex PCR. The sample has 50,000 to 65,000 clones, about 87% seen once. The source was CD4+ or CD8+ T cells sorted from blood, collected in a trial of the OX40 agonist ivuxolimab. The receptor source for this set is an adult with an advanced solid tumor such as melanoma, head and neck, liver or kidney cancer.

CDR3 DNA: TGTGCCAGTAAATGGCAGGGGCACACTGAAGCTTTCTTT. Its translation: CASKWQGHTEAFF. This chain connects TRBV19 to TRBJ1-1; a weak D match, TRBD1 (6 bases). V lost 7 bases, J lost 3 bases, and 12 bases lay in between. This CDR3 is 13 amino acids long. Germline CDR1 and CDR2: LNHDA and SQIVND (reference sequence). Full variable domain (remainder filled in from reference TRBV19 and TRBJ1-1): DGGITQSPKYLFRKEGQNVTLSCEQNLNHDAMYWYRQDPGQGLRLIYYSQIVNDFQKGDIAEGYSVSREKKESFPLTVTSAQKNPTAFYLCASKWQGHTEAFFGQGTRLTVV.

The V gene is TRBV19, the J gene TRBJ2-7; TRBD2 matches 8 bases. This CDR3 contains 15 residues. V was clipped by 6 bases and J by 6 bases; unmatched bases: 13. CDR1 is LNHDA, CDR2 SQIVND, per germline (reference sequence). CDR3 sequence: CASSIMAGGSSEQYF. The CDR3 DNA reads TGTGCCAGTAGCATTATGGCGGGAGGTTCGAGCGAGCAGTACTTC.

About this clone: This specimen includes other DNA sequences encoding the same CDR3. The chain couples TRBV28 to TRBJ1-5, with unresolved D. The CDR3 has 11 amino acids. Germline-derived CDR1 and CDR2 are MDHEN and SYDVKM. V lost 6 bases to trimming and J lost 4 bases, with 4 bases between them. The CDR3 nucleotides are TGTGCCAGCAGCCTTAATCAGCCCCAGCATTTT. Its protein is CASSLNQPQHF.

This sequence joins TRBV6-1 and TRBJ1-4, with D unclear. Per the germline V gene, CDR1 is MNHNS and CDR2 is SASEGT. This CDR3 is built from 15 residues. Trimming cost V 1 base and J 0 bases, with 6 bases left between them. CDR3 in DNA: TGTGCCAGCAGTGAAGGGACGACAACTAATGAAAAACTGTTTTTT. Its translation is CASSEGTTTNEKLFF.

The genes are TRBV28 and TRBJ1-5, with a tentative D call TRBD1 (5 bases). CDR1 is MDHEN and CDR2 is SYDVKM in the germline V gene. The CDR3 has 13 amino acids. Trimming stripped 5 bases from V and 7 bases from J, with 12 bases between. The CDR3 bases are TGTGCCAGCAGTGGGACTGGAGGACAGCCCCAGCATTTT. This sequence encodes CASSGTGGQPQHF. Based on the CDR3 plus reference TRBV28 and TRBJ1-5, the full variable domain is DVKVTQSSRYLVKRTGEKVFLECVQDMDHENMFWYRQDPGLGLRLIYFSYDVKMKEKGDIPEGYSVSREKKERFSLILESASTNQTSMYLCASSGTGGQPQHFGDGTRLSIL.

The J gene is TRBJ2-7, the V gene TRBV2; D gene unclear. The CDR3 consists of 13 residues. Trimming cost V 3 bases and J 2 bases, with 8 bases left between them. Per the germline V gene, CDR1 is SNHLY and CDR2 is FYNNEI. The CDR3 region has the DNA TGTGCCAGCAGTGAGATTTGGACCTACGAGCAGTACTTC. It codes for CASSEIWTYEQYF.

This chain uses TRBV7-2 with TRBJ2-7; tentative D call: TRBD1 (6 bases). Germline V gives CDR1 SGHTA, CDR2 FQGNSA. The CDR3 runs to 14 residues. The V end lost 4 bases, the J end lost 2 bases, and 12 bases lay between the germline ends. CDR3 sequence (DNA): TGTGCCAGCAGCTACAGGGATGGGCCCTACGAGCAGTACTTC. Translated, it gives CASSYRDGPYEQYF.

Turning to this clone: This sequence may be a read error, since a much larger clone differs from it by one base. The J gene is TRBJ2-7, the V gene TRBV2; D not resolved. Trimming took off 6 bases at V and 2 bases at J, with 5 bases between the two ends. Germline CDR1 SNHLY, CDR2 FYNNEI. CDR3 length equals 11 residues. CDR3 protein: CASSLAYEQYF. CDR3 nucleotides: TGTGCCAGCAGCTTAGCCTACGAGCAGTACTTC.

This clone has a single count. This chain uses TRBV7-2 with TRBJ1-5; D might be TRBD1 (6 bases). The CDR3 length is 15 residues. V was trimmed by 1 base and J by 6 bases, leaving 13 bases between them. The germline gives CDR1 SGHTA, CDR2 FQGNSA. For the CDR3, the DNA is TGTGCCAGCAGCTTAGGTGCAGGGGTGGGTCAGCCCCAGCATTTT. Amino acids: CASSLGAGVGQPQHF.

The sample holds one count of this clone. V is TRBV6-1 and J is TRBJ2-1, with 7 bases fitting TRBD1. The CDR3 is made up of 18 amino acids. Looked up from germline, CDR1 is MNHNS and CDR2 is SASEGT. J lost 4 bases, V lost 3 bases, and 15 bases had no gene match. Here the CDR3 DNA reads TGTGCCAGCAGTGATCGGCATAGAACAGGGGTTGTGTACAATGAGCAGTTCTTC. It codes for CASSDRHRTGVVYNEQFF.

The chain combines TRBV28 with TRBJ1-4; possible D gene TRBD1, 6 bases. The V end lost 8 bases, the J end lost 5 bases, and 12 bases lay between the germline ends. Germline V gene lookup returns CDR1 MDHEN and CDR2 SYDVKM. This CDR3 has 13 residues. The DNA of the CDR3 is TGTGCCAGCGGGGGCGGGGGAAATGAAAAACTGTTTTTT. This codes for CASGGGGNEKLFF.

J is TRBJ1-6 and V is TRBV6-5; 9 nucleotides line up with TRBD1. Per the germline V gene, CDR1 is MNHEY and CDR2 is SVGAGI. With 7 bases clipped from V and 10 bases from J, the junction kept 11 bases outside the gene matches. The CDR3 totals 15 residues. This CDR3 reads CASTLTTGGRSPLHF. CDR3 sequence (DNA): TGTGCCAGCACCTTGACGACAGGGGGTCGCTCACCCCTCCACTTT.

The chain carries TRBV6-1 and TRBJ2-1; D remains ambiguous. Trimming took off 5 bases at V and 8 bases at J, with 7 bases between the two ends. The CDR3 has 11 amino acids. Germline CDR1 MNHNS, CDR2 SASEGT. In DNA, the CDR3 is TGTGCCAGCAGTAAGAATTATGAGCAGTTCTTC. Translated, it gives CASSKNYEQFF.

This clone appeared once. This chain uses TRBV19 with TRBJ2-3; TRBD2 agrees at 8 bases. V trimming: 10 bases; J trimming: 3 bases; junction bases outside the gene matches: 6. The CDR3 is made up of 13 amino acids. Per the germline V gene, CDR1 is LNHDA and CDR2 is SQIVND (reference sequence). Here the CDR3 reads CATQREMTDTQYF. In DNA, the CDR3 is TGTGCCACCCAGCGGGAGATGACAGATACGCAGTATTTT.

The V and J genes are TRBV5-1 and TRBJ2-1; D call uncertain. V dropped 2 bases and J dropped 5 bases, with 5 bases sitting between them. This CDR3 is built from 12 residues. Germline V lookup: CDR1 SGHRS, CDR2 YFSETQ. CDR3 in amino acids: CASSFSDNEQFF. The CDR3 nucleotides read TGCGCCAGCAGCTTCTCGGACAATGAGCAGTTCTTC.

This rearrangement joins TRBV10-3 to TRBJ1-5; D gene uncertain. Trimming removed 3 bases from V and 6 bases from J, with 12 bases in between. CDR3 size: 14 residues. Germline V gene sequence: CDR1 ENHRY, CDR2 SYGVKD. The CDR3 DNA reads TGTGCCATCAGTGACCGGGGATTGGGTCAGCCCCAGCATTTT. It specifies CAISDRGLGQPQHF.

The gene calls are TRBV14 and TRBJ1-3; possible D gene TRBD1, 6 bases. Deletions cut 4 bases from V and 0 bases from J, with 13 bases between. Per germline, CDR1 SGHDN and CDR2 FVKESK. The CDR3 has 16 residues. CDR3 nucleotides: TGTGCCAGCAGCCCTTTGGACAGCGTCTCTGGAAACACCATATATTTT. Amino acids: CASSPLDSVSGNTIYF.

The chain couples TRBV6-5 to TRBJ2-3; D is undetermined. CDR1 is MNHEY and CDR2 is SVGAGI in the germline V gene. This CDR3 has 12 amino acids. CDR3 sequence: CASGAFTDTQYF. Written as DNA, the CDR3 is TGTGCTTCAGGAGCCTTCACAGATACGCAGTATTTT.

This sequence joins TRBV7-2 and TRBJ2-7; D unclear. The CDR3 is 14 residues long. The V and J ends lost 3 bases and 6 bases respectively, with 15 bases between them. Germline CDR1 SGHTA, CDR2 FQGNSA. CDR3 residues: CASSLLVQAGEQYF. In nucleotides, the CDR3 is TGTGCCAGCAGCTTGTTGGTCCAGGCCGGCGAGCAGTACTTC. Filled out from reference TRBV7-2 and TRBJ2-7, the complete variable domain reads GAGVSQSPSNKVTEKGKDVELRCDPISGHTALYWYRQSLGQGLEFLIYFQGNSAPDKSGLPSDRFSAERTGGSVSTLTIQRTQQEDSAVYLCASSLLVQAGEQYFGPGTRLTVT.

The chain couples TRBV6-5 to TRBJ1-1; D unclear. Germline V gives CDR1 MNHEY, CDR2 SVGAGI. The CDR3 contains 14 residues. Trimming pared 0 bases from V and 5 bases from J, leaving 10 bases between. For the CDR3, the DNA is TGTGCCAGCAGTTACTCCCACGGATCTACTGAAGCTTTCTTT. Translation: CASSYSHGSTEAFF.

This clone appeared once. The chain employs TRBV11-2 and TRBJ2-1; D gene uncertain. The CDR3 has 15 residues. Trimming removed 6 bases from V and 8 bases from J, with 20 bases in between. Germline V CDR1 and CDR2: SGHAT, FQNNGV. CDR3 DNA: TGTGCCAGCAGTTTTAATGTGGACGGGCCGGATGAGCAGTTCTTC. It yields the protein CASSFNVDGPDEQFF.

The chain employs TRBV6-5 and TRBJ2-2; perhaps D is TRBD1 or TRBD2 (6 bases each). Between the trimmed V and J ends, which lost 3 bases and 6 bases, there was a span of 17 bases. Germline CDR1 MNHEY, CDR2 SVGAGI. This CDR3 region has 16 residues. DNA for the CDR3: TGTGCCAGCAGTTATTTCGAGCCAGGGGAGGCCGGGGAGCTGTTTTTT. As protein: CASSYFEPGEAGELFF.